A selection of T cell receptor beta chains follows, all from one sample in a study of T cells in narcolepsy. The protocol was immunoSEQ multiplex PCR, while the TCRdb copy is restricted to in-frame clones and leaves out a portion. This table has about 32,000 clones, almost 80% appearing once. Sequencing input: memory (CD45RA-) CD4+ T cells from blood. The receptors were sampled from a human donor in good health. The conserved cysteine and the conserved F or W are not part of the CDR3 here.

j_call,v_call,cdr3_length,cdr3_aa
TRBJ2-5,TRBV29-1,11,SAQGDREETQY
TRBJ2-1,TRBV19,15,ASSATGLAGFGGEQF
NA,TRBV6-1,13,ASVSWTSGSNEQY
TRBJ2-7,TRBV9,11,ASSHGTAYEQY
TRBJ2-1,TRBV14,14,ASSPRAGQGYNEQF
TRBJ2-2,TRBV10-1,12,ASSVATFTGELF
TRBJ2-7,TRBV18,12,ASSRTGAAYEQY
TRBJ2-3,TRBV6-5,12,ASSPSGSTDTQY
TRBJ2-1,TRBV11-2,14,ASRAGTRSRYNEQF
TRBJ1-2,TRBV6-5,11,ASSSDRNYGYT
NA,TRBV7-9,9,ASSALREQY
TRBJ2-4,TRBV13,12,ASSLGIAKNIQY
TRBJ2-1,TRBV5-4,13,ASSLNAGGINEQF
TRBJ2-1,TRBV5-5,13,ASSLAWVGGNEQF
TRBJ2-2,TRBV7-3,12,ASSLSSTTGELF
TRBJ2-1,TRBV11-3,15,ASSPQTGTSGVFKQF
TRBJ2-7,TRBV19,14,ASSRNRGRDSYEQY
TRBJ2-5,TRBV6-1,13,ASSGSTGGSETQY
TRBJ1-1,TRBV30,13,AWSRGRAPDTEAF
TRBJ1-1,TRBV27,12,ASLVTTGGTEAF
TRBJ2-2,TRBV11-3,16,ASSLGGGRSGDTGELF
TRBJ2-7,TRBV5-1,13,ASSLFGGRGYEQY
TRBJ1-4,TRBV29-1,9,SVGVFEKLF
TRBJ1-4,TRBV6-5,13,ASRNPRQGAEKLF
TRBJ1-1,TRBV6-1,12,ASEGSLRGTEAF
TRBJ1-1,TRBV6-1,11,ASSETEGRKTF
TRBJ1-2,TRBV6-5,14,ASSSATTGAQGGYT
TRBJ1-4,TRBV6-6,12,ASSYFQGTGKLF
TRBJ1-1,TRBV19,12,ASSIQGVNTEAF
TRBJ1-4,TRBV5-4,12,ASSLAGGLEKLF
TRBJ1-1,TRBV19,12,ASTNPTGITEAF
TRBJ2-1,TRBV9,13,ASSLTPQVSGKQF
TRBJ2-3,TRBV30,11,AWSKFEGDTQY